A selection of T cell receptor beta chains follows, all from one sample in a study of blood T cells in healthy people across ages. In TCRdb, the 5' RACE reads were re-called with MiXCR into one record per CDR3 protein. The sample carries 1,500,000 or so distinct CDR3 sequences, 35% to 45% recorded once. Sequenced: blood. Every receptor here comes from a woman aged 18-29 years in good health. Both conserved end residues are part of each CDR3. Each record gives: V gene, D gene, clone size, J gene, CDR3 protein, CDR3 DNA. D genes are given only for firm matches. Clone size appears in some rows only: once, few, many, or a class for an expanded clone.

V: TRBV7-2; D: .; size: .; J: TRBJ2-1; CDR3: CAGSTAQGFPNEQFF; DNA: TGTGCCGGCAGCACAGCACAGGGATTCCCAAATGAGCAGTTCTTC
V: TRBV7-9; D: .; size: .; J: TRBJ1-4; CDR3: CASSFGPGGDNEKLFF; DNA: TGTGCCAGCAGCTTCGGACCAGGAGGGGATAATGAAAAACTGTTTTTT
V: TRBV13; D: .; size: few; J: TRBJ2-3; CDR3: CASSTINTQYF; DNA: TGTGCCAGCAGCACAATAAATACGCAGTATTTT
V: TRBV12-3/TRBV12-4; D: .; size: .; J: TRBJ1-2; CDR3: CASSVGPYPGGYTF; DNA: TGTGCCAGCAGTGTAGGGCCCTACCCCGGGGGCTACACCTTC
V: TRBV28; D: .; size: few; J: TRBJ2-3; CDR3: CASSLYGITDTQYF; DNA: TGTGCCAGCAGTTTATACGGGATCACAGATACGCAGTATTTT
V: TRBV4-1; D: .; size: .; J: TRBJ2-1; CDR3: CASSPGLGGSYNEQFF; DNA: TGCGCCAGCAGCCCCGGCCTTGGGGGCTCCTACAATGAGCAGTTCTTC
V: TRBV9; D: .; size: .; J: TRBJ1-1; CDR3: CASSVGTLTEAFF; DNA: TGTGCCAGCAGCGTGGGGACACTCACTGAAGCTTTCTTT
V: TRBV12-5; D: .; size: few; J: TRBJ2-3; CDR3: CASGTRHTDTQYF; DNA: TGTGCTAGTGGTACCAGACACACAGATACGCAGTATTTT
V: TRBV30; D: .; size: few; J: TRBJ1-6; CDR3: CAWSVGQPFSPLHF; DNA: TGTGCCTGGAGTGTCGGACAGCCTTTCTCACCCCTCCACTTT
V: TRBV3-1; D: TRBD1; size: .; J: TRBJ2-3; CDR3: CASSRATGADTQYF; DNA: TGTGCCAGCAGCCGAGCGACAGGGGCTGATACGCAGTATTTT
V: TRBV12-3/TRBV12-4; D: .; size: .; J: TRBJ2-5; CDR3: CASSLRLGSETQYF; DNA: TGTGCCAGCAGTTTAAGGTTAGGGTCAGAGACCCAGTACTTC
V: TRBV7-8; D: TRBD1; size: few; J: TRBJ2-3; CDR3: CASSLDRGSGTQYF; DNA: TGTGCCAGCAGCTTGGACAGGGGGTCAGGTACGCAGTATTTT
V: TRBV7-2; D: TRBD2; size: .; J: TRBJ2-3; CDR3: CASSFVAGGHGTDTQYF; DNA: TGTGCCAGCAGCTTTGTAGCGGGGGGGCACGGCACAGATACGCAGTATTTT
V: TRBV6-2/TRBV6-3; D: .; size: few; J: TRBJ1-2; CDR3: CASSYLEEYGYTF; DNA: TGTGCCAGCAGTTACCTTGAAGAATATGGCTACACCTTC
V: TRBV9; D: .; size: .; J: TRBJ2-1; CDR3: CASSPRRAVSSYNKQFF; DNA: TGTGCCAGCAGCCCCCGACGGGCGGTGTCCTCCTACAATAAGCAGTTCTTC
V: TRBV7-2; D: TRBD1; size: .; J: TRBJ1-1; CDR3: CASSFHGTAMNTEAFF; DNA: TGTGCCAGCAGCTTTCACGGGACAGCCATGAACACTGAAGCTTTCTTT
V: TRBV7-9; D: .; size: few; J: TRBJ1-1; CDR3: CASSLVLQTEAFF; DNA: TGTGCCAGCAGCTTAGTTCTTCAGACTGAAGCTTTCTTT
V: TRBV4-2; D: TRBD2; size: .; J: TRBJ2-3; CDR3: CASSQGTSGGGTQYF; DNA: TGTGCCAGCAGCCAAGGGACTAGCGGGGGGGGGACGCAGTATTTT
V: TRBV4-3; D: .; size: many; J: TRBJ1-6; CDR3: CASSLSKGGLGSPLHF; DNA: TGCGCCAGCAGCCTAAGTAAGGGGGGGCTTGGTTCACCCCTCCACTTT
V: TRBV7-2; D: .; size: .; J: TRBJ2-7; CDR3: CASSLPPVVSYEQYF; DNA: TGTGCCAGCAGCTTACCCCCTGTAGTCTCCTACGAGCAGTACTTC
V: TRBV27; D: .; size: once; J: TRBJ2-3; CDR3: CASATLGTDTQYF; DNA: TGTGCCAGCGCAACCCTGGGGACAGATACGCAGTATTTT
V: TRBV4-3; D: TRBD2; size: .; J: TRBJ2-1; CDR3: CASSQERGLGGDEQFF; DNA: TGCGCCAGCAGCCAAGAAAGGGGACTAGGCGGCGATGAGCAGTTCTTC
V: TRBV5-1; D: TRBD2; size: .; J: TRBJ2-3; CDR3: CASSLGSGRDTQYF; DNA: TGCGCCAGCAGCTTGGGTAGCGGGAGAGATACGCAGTATTTT
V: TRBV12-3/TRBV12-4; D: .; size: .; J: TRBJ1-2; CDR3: CASSLEAGANYGYTF; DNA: TGTGCCAGCAGTTTAGAGGCAGGAGCTAACTATGGCTACACCTTC
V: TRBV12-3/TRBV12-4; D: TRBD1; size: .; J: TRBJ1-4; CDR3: CASSRGQFNEKLFF; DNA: TGTGCCAGCAGCCGGGGACAGTTTAATGAAAAACTGTTTTTT
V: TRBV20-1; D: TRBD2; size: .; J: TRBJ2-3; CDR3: CSASGLVLHTDMQYF; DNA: TGCAGTGCTAGCGGACTAGTCCTCCACACAGATATGCAGTATTTT
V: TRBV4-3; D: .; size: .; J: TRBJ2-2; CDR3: CASSQEARNTGELFF; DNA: TGCGCCAGCAGCCAAGAAGCCAGAAACACCGGGGAACTGTTTTTT
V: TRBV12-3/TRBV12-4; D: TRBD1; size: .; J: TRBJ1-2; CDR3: CVSSSIGTWDSPNYGYTF; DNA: TGTGTCAGCAGTTCAATTGGCACGTGGGACAGTCCTAACTATGGCTACACCTTC
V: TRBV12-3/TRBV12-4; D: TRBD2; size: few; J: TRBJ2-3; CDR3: CASSKPKSSGSTDTQYF; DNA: TGTGCCAGCAGCAAACCAAAGTCTAGCGGGAGCACAGATACGCAGTATTTT
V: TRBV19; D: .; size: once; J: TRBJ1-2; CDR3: CASSRDQGVYGHTF; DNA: TGTGCCAGTAGTCGCGACCAGGGAGTCTATGGCCACACCTTC
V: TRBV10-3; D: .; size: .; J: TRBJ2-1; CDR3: CATGDGREGGHEQFF; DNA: TGTGCCACCGGTGATGGACGGGAAGGAGGACATGAGCAGTTCTTC
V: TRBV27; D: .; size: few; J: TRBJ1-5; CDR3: CASRHDPHNSNQPQHF; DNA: TGTGCCAGCAGACACGACCCTCACAATAGCAATCAGCCCCAGCATTTT
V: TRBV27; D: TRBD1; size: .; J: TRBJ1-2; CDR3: CASKQGTLAYGYTF; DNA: TGTGCCAGCAAACAGGGGACACTGGCCTATGGCTACACCTTC
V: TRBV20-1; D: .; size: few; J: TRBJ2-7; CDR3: CSALQGGKSYEQYF; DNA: TGCAGTGCTTTACAGGGTGGGAAATCCTACGAGCAGTACTTC
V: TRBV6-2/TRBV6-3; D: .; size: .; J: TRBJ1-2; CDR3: CASSYAGEYTF; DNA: TGTGCCAGCAGTTACGCAGGAGAATACACCTTC
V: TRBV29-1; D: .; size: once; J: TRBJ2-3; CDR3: CSVDGVTTDTQYF; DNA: TGCAGCGTTGATGGGGTAACCACAGATACGCAGTATTTT
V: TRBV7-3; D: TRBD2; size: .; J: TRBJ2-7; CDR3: CASSLLAGGYSSEQYF; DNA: TGTGCCAGCAGCTTGTTGGCGGGAGGGTATTCCTCCGAGCAGTACTTC
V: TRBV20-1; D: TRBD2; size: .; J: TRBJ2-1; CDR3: CSTRLAGFRDEQFF; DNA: TGCAGTACTAGACTAGCGGGATTTCGTGATGAGCAGTTCTTC
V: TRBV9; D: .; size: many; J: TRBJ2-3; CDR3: CASSAGTTDTQYF; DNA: TGTGCCAGCAGCGCGGGGACTACAGATACGCAGTATTTT
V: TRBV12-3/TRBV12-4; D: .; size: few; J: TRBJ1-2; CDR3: CASSSSTGGWGYTF; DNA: .
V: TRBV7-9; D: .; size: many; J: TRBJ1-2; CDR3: CASSPPSIYGYTF; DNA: TGTGCCAGCAGCCCCCCCAGTATCTATGGCTACACCTTC
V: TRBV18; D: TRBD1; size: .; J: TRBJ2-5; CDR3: CASSPREGGLQQTQYF; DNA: TGTGCCAGCTCACCACGAGAAGGGGGCTTACAGCAGACCCAGTACTTC
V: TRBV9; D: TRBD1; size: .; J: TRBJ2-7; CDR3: CASSTGTGYDEQYF; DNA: TGTGCCAGCAGCACAGGGACAGGGTACGACGAGCAGTACTTC
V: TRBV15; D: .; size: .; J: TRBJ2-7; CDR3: CATSRDVIRDGWYEQYF; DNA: TGTGCCACCAGCAGAGATGTTATAAGAGACGGGTGGTACGAGCAGTACTTC
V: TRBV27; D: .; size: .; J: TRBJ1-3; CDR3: CASSLSPGRTGNTIYF; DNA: TGTGCCAGCAGTTTATCTCCAGGGAGGACTGGAAACACCATATATTTT
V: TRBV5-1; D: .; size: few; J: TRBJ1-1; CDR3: CASSLLPRTPQEAFF; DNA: TGCGCCAGCAGCTTGTTACCCCGGACACCTCAAGAAGCTTTCTTT
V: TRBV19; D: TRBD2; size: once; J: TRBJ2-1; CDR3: CASSQAGASYNEQFF; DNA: TGTGCCAGTAGTCAAGCGGGGGCGTCCTACAATGAGCAGTTCTTC
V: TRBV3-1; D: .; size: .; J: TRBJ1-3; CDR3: CASSQGHRNTIYF; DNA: TGTGCCAGCAGCCAAGGACACCGAAACACCATATATTTT